The 32 T cell receptor beta chains reported below all come from one sample, sequenced in a study of shared clonotypes between healthy human individuals. Some clones are missing from TCRdb's copy, which holds only in-frame ones; the method was immunoSEQ multiplex PCR. The sample yields under 650,000 clones, 90% to 97% seen once. The sample consisted of naive CD4+ T cells sorted from blood. Subset noted: CD45RA+ positively selected. These receptors came from a woman in her 30s in good health.

The rearrangement joins TRBV7-3 to TRBJ2-3; tentatively, D is TRBD2 (5 bases). V was pared by 5 bases and J by 3 bases, with 6 bases between. This CDR3 has 12 amino acids. Germline V gene lookup returns CDR1 SGHTA and CDR2 FQGTGA. The CDR3 protein is CASSRGTDTQYF. The CDR3 DNA follows: TGTGCCAGCAGCCGGGGTACAGATACGCAGTATTTT.

Notes on this clone: This CDR3 is also generated by other DNA sequences in the sample. This sequence joins TRBV28 and TRBJ2-7, with D uncertain. The germline CDR1 and CDR2 sequences are MDHEN and SYDVKM. The V gene lost 1 base and the J gene lost 2 bases, with 3 bases spanning the gap. This CDR3 has 12 residues. Here the CDR3 reads CASSLFPYEQYF. In nucleotides, the CDR3 is TGTGCCAGCAGTTTATTCCCCTACGAGCAGTACTTC.

V and J are TRBV5-1 and TRBJ2-7; 9 positions match TRBD2. CDR3 size: 15 residues. Germline assignment: CDR1 SGHRS and CDR2 YFSETQ. With 3 bases clipped from V and 4 bases from J, the junction kept 8 bases outside the gene matches. The CDR3 DNA reads TGCGCCAGCAGCTCGGGGGAGCTAGCGGGATACGAGCAGTACTTC. Its protein product is CASSSGELAGYEQYF.

This chain joins TRBV10-3 and TRBJ2-7; D is undetermined. The CDR3 is 13 amino acids. From germline, CDR1 is ENHRY and CDR2 SYGVKD. Trimming left V 7 bases short and J 0 bases short, with 10 bases between. CDR3 nucleotide sequence: TGTGCCATCAATGATGAGGACTCCTACGAGCAGTACTTC. Its protein is CAINDEDSYEQYF.

The CDR3 here is CASSFPRGNTEAFF. CDR3 in DNA: TGTGCCAGCAGTTTCCCCCGGGGGAACACTGAAGCTTTCTTT. This rearrangement joins TRBV28 to TRBJ1-1; D gene uncertain. Germline values: CDR1 MDHEN, CDR2 SYDVKM. The CDR3 extends over 14 amino acids. V lost 3 bases and J lost 1, with 9 bases in between.

The chain combines TRBV4-1 with TRBJ2-1, with D tentatively TRBD2 (6 bases). With 0 bases removed from V and 1 base from J, the gap between germline ends came to 13 bases. The CDR3 extends over 17 amino acids. Germline CDR1 is MGHRA and CDR2 is YSYEKL. The CDR3 region has the DNA TGCGCCAGCAGCCAAGATCTCCGGGACTGGTCCTACAATGAGCAGTTCTTC. Amino acid sequence: CASSQDLRDWSYNEQFF.

The chain couples TRBV11-2 to TRBJ2-2, with TRBD1 matching over 8 bases. The CDR3 is 15 amino acids. V gave up 5 bases and J gave up 7 bases; unmatched junction bases: 9. CDR1 SGHAT and CDR2 FQNNGV come from the germline V gene. CDR3 nucleotide sequence: TGTGCCAGCAGCCCAGGACAGGGAGTCGGCGGGGAGCTGTTTTTT. Its translation: CASSPGQGVGGELFF.

As regards this clone: Distinct nucleotide sequences in the sample also encode this CDR3. The chain joins TRBV18 to TRBJ2-7, with 7 bases lining up with TRBD1. The germline V gene has CDR1 KGHSH and CDR2 LQKENI. Germline trimming cut 0 bases from V and 4 bases from J; bases unmatched to any gene: 6. The CDR3 contains 15 residues. The CDR3 spells CASSPPGQGVYEQYF. As DNA, the CDR3 is TGTGCCAGCTCACCACCGGGCCAGGGGGTGTACGAGCAGTACTTC.

The V gene is TRBV28, the J gene TRBJ2-1, with 8 bases aligning to TRBD2. The junction had 17 bases not matched to a gene; V was cut back by 4 bases and J by 6 bases. The CDR3 totals 18 residues. Germline V lookup: CDR1 MDHEN, CDR2 SYDVKM. In DNA form, the CDR3 reads TGTGCCAGCAGTTCTATGGGCGGAGCGGGCGGGAGGTTCAATGAGCAGTTCTTC. Protein product: CASSSMGGAGGRFNEQFF.

This chain joins TRBV5-1 and TRBJ2-3; 9 positions agree with TRBD1. With 4 bases clipped from V and 3 bases from J, the junction kept 6 bases outside the gene matches. Germline CDR1 and CDR2: SGHRS and YFSETQ. CDR3 length: 15 residues. In DNA form, the CDR3 reads TGCGCCAGCAGCGGACGGGACAGGGAGACAGATACGCAGTATTTT. This encodes CASSGRDRETDTQYF. Based on the CDR3 plus reference TRBV5-1 and TRBJ2-3, the full variable domain is KAGVTQTPRYLIKTRGQQVTLSCSPISGHRSVSWYQQTPGQGLQFLFEYFSETQRNKGNFPGRFSGRQFSNSRSEMNVSTLELGDSALYLCASSGRDRETDTQYFGPGTRLTVL.

The V gene is TRBV28, the J gene TRBJ2-5, with D hard to call. The J call may be mistaken, given a closer DNA end match to TRBJ2-7. The CDR3 spans 15 residues. CDR1 and CDR2 (germline): MDHEN, SYDVKM. The CDR3 nucleotides read TGTGCCAGCAGTTTAGGGCAGGAGACCCCCTACGAGCAGTACTTC. Its translation: CASSLGQETPYEQYF.

The chain links TRBV6-1 to TRBJ2-7, with D tentatively TRBD1 (6 bases). V lost 4 bases and J 4 bases, leaving 11 bases between the germline ends. From germline, CDR1 is MNHNS and CDR2 SASEGT. This CDR3 has 13 residues. Written as DNA, the CDR3 is TGTGCCAGCAGTGCACGGGACAAATACGAGCAGTACTTC. Translating gives CASSARDKYEQYF.

The genes are TRBV28 and TRBJ2-1, with 13 bases aligning to TRBD2. The CDR3 spans 15 residues. V was clipped by 2 bases and J by 6 bases; unmatched bases: 1. Germline CDR1 and CDR2: MDHEN and SYDVKM. CDR3 in DNA: TGTGCCAGCAGTTTAGGACTAGCGGGGGCCAATGAGCAGTTCTTC. Translated, it gives CASSLGLAGANEQFF.

The rearrangement links TRBV4-1 to TRBJ1-4, with a weak D call TRBD1 (6 bases). The germline V gene has CDR1 MGHRA and CDR2 YSYEKL. Between the trimmed V and J ends, which lost 2 bases and 11 bases, there was a span of 18 bases. This CDR3 is 15 amino acids long. The chain's CDR3 is CASSQTFITGPKLFF. DNA of the CDR3: TGCGCCAGCAGCCAAACCTTTATAACAGGGCCGAAACTGTTTTTT.

This rearrangement joins TRBV25-1 to TRBJ2-3; the match to TRBD2 covers 10 bases. This CDR3 region has 16 residues. From germline, CDR1 is MGHDK and CDR2 SYGVNS. V gave up 5 bases and J gave up 11 bases; unmatched junction bases: 16. CDR3 nucleotide sequence: TGTGCCAGCAGTACGAGCGGGAGGGCCCTTTCAATAGGGCAGTATTTT. It is translated as CASSTSGRALSIGQYF.

This chain links TRBV7-9 with TRBJ2-3; 12 bases line up with TRBD2. Germline values: CDR1 SEHNR, CDR2 FQNEAQ (reference sequence). The CDR3 is made up of 19 amino acids. J gave up 5 bases and V 7 bases, and 19 bases lay outside the gene matches. DNA for the CDR3: TGTGCCAGCAACCCCACCGGGACTAGCGGGCCTGGGGCCAAAGATACGCAGTATTTT. This translates into CASNPTGTSGPGAKDTQYF.

This clone appeared a single time. This CDR3 is also generated by other DNA sequences in the sample. This rearrangement joins TRBV18 to TRBJ2-2, with no clear D. The CDR3 has 14 amino acids. Deletions cut 2 bases from V and 1 base from J, with 5 bases between. CDR1 KGHSH and CDR2 LQKENI come from the germline V gene. This CDR3 is CASSPVENTGELFF. The CDR3 coding sequence is TGTGCCAGCTCACCAGTAGAGAACACCGGGGAGCTGTTTTTT.

Concerning this clone itself: This sample includes further DNA sequences coding for the same CDR3. CDR3 in DNA: TGTGCCAGCAGTTACTCGAAGGGTGGAAATTCACCCCTCCACTTT. Translation gives CASSYSKGGNSPLHF. This rearrangement joins TRBV6-5 to TRBJ1-6; D not certain. The V gene lost 0 bases and the J gene lost 7 bases, with 10 bases spanning the gap. The V gene's germline CDR1 is MNHEY and CDR2 SVGAGI. This CDR3 comprises 15 residues.

A single count supports this clone. This chain links TRBV4-2 with TRBJ1-3, with 8 bases lining up with TRBD1. Trimming removed 1 base from V and 6 bases from J; junction bases left unmatched: 5. Germline V gives CDR1 LGHNA, CDR2 YNFKEQ. The CDR3 spans 15 residues. The CDR3 DNA reads TGTGCCAGCAGCCAAGTGTCAGGGGGCGAAAACACCATATATTTT. Translated, it gives CASSQVSGGENTIYF.

V is TRBV28 and J is TRBJ1-3, with 9 nucleotides matching TRBD1. Germline V gene lookup returns CDR1 MDHEN and CDR2 SYDVKM. V was pared by 4 bases and J by 4 bases, with 8 bases of the junction left unmatched. The CDR3 contains 16 residues. The CDR3 here is CASSSPGQGEGNTIYF. The CDR3 bases are TGTGCCAGCAGTTCCCCGGGACAGGGAGAAGGAAACACCATATATTTT.

This clone was observed a single time. The rearrangement joins TRBV28 to TRBJ2-5, with 10 positions matching TRBD1. The end of the DNA aligns better with TRBJ2-7, so the J call may be wrong. CDR3 length equals 13 residues. The germline CDR1 and CDR2 sequences are MDHEN and SYDVKM. DNA for the CDR3: TGTGCCAGCAGCCGCGGGACAGGGGCCGAGCAGTACTTC. This encodes CASSRGTGAEQYF.

The chain has TRBV5-1 and TRBJ2-1, with 13 bases fitting TRBD2. Trimming at V came to 2 bases and at J to 4 bases, leaving 6 bases not matched to a gene. The CDR3 has 17 residues. Looked up from germline, CDR1 is SGHRS and CDR2 is YFSETQ. CDR3 DNA: TGCGCCAGCAGCTTCGGACTAGCGGGAGCCTTATACAATGAGCAGTTCTTC. Amino acid sequence: CASSFGLAGALYNEQFF. Filled out from reference TRBV5-1 and TRBJ2-1, the complete variable domain reads KAGVTQTPRYLIKTRGQQVTLSCSPISGHRSVSWYQQTPGQGLQFLFEYFSETQRNKGNFPGRFSGRQFSNSRSEMNVSTLELGDSALYLCASSFGLAGALYNEQFFGPGTRLTVL.

The rearrangement joins TRBV18 to TRBJ2-7; D perhaps matches TRBD2 (6 bases). Germline values: CDR1 KGHSH, CDR2 LQKENI. This CDR3 region has 13 residues. Trimming stripped 4 bases from V and 3 bases from J, with 10 bases between. For the CDR3, the DNA is TGTGCCAGCTCACTGTCGGAGGGCTACGAGCAGTACTTC. It specifies CASSLSEGYEQYF.

As DNA, the CDR3 is TGTGCCAGCAGCTTAGGTTTGGATGAAGATACGCAGTATTTT. This codes for CASSLGLDEDTQYF. The chain uses TRBV7-9 and TRBJ2-3; D gene unclear. V lost 1 base and J 5 bases, leaving 10 bases between the germline ends. The CDR3 extends over 14 amino acids. Germline CDR1 reads SEHNR; CDR2 reads FQNEAQ (reference sequence). The full variable domain, in which reference TRBV7-9 and TRBJ2-3 provide the parts outside the CDR3, is DTGVSQNPRHKITKRGQNVTFRCDPISEHNRLYWYRQTLGQGPEFLTYFQNEAQLEKSRLLSDRFSAERPKGSFSTLEIQRTEQGDSAMYLCASSLGLDEDTQYFGPGTRLTVL.

The gene calls are TRBV6-5 and TRBJ2-4; 11 bases align to TRBD1. This CDR3 comprises 14 residues. CDR1 and CDR2 from the germline V gene are MNHEY and SVGAGI. The V gene end was trimmed by 6 bases and the J gene end by 6 bases; junction bases not matched to a gene: 4. The DNA of the CDR3 is TGTGCCAGCAGCCCCGGGACAGGGGGAAACATTCAGTACTTC. As protein: CASSPGTGGNIQYF.

In its sample, this clone was seen a few times. The chain carries TRBV5-1 and TRBJ1-5; 8 bases fit TRBD1. Germline trimming cut 4 bases from V and 3 bases from J; bases unmatched to any gene: 3. Germline values: CDR1 SGHRS, CDR2 YFSETQ. There are 14 residues in the CDR3. The CDR3 spells CASSPDRANQPQHF. The DNA of the CDR3 is TGCGCCAGCAGCCCGGACAGGGCCAATCAGCCCCAGCATTTT.

This clone showed up just a few times. Distinct nucleotide sequences in the sample also encode this CDR3. The V and J genes are TRBV5-1 and TRBJ2-6; D gene unclear. Germline loops: CDR1 SGHRS, CDR2 YFSETQ. Trimming left V 0 bases short and J 4 bases short, with 5 bases between. The CDR3 runs to 14 residues. This CDR3 reads CASSLGQGANVLTF. The DNA of the CDR3 is TGCGCCAGCAGCTTGGGGCAAGGGGCCAACGTCCTGACTTTC.

This clone was counted a few times. The chain recombines TRBV7-3 with TRBJ2-5; weak D call: TRBD2 (6 bases). CDR3 length: 13 residues. V lost 4 bases to trimming and J lost 4 bases, with 10 bases between them. Germline CDR1 is SGHTA and CDR2 is FQGTGA. CDR3: CASSSRRGETQYF. CDR3 DNA: TGTGCCAGCAGCTCTAGGAGGGGAGAGACCCAGTACTTC.

Only one count was recorded for this clone. This chain joins TRBV11-2 and TRBJ1-1; D is possibly TRBD1 (6 bases). Germline V gene data show CDR1 as SGHAT and CDR2 as FQNNGV. The CDR3 length is 15 residues. The V end lost 2 bases, the J end lost 2 bases, and 12 bases lay between the germline ends. Written as DNA, the CDR3 is TGTGCCAGCAGCTTATTGCCGGGGGGCAACACTGAAGCTTTCTTT. It codes for CASSLLPGGNTEAFF.

The chain has TRBV4-1 and TRBJ2-7, with 9 bases aligning to TRBD2. The CDR3 loop spans 18 amino acids. CDR1 is MGHRA and CDR2 is YSYEKL in the germline V gene. Unmatched junction bases numbered 12, after V lost 3 bases and J lost 0 bases. The CDR3 nucleotides are TGCGCCAGCAGCCAGACTTACTACCCGACTAGCGGCTCCTACGAGCAGTACTTC. Its protein product is CASSQTYYPTSGSYEQYF.

The V gene is TRBV5-1, the J gene TRBJ1-5; D remains ambiguous. The CDR3 contains 13 residues. V dropped 0 bases and J dropped 6 bases, with 7 bases sitting between them. CDR1 and CDR2 from the germline V gene are SGHRS and YFSETQ. CDR3 DNA: TGCGCCAGCAGCTTGGACAGTAGTCAGCCCCAGCATTTT. This encodes CASSLDSSQPQHF.

The chain joins TRBV29-1 to TRBJ1-2, with a tentative D call TRBD1 (5 bases). V lost 3 bases and J lost 2, with 10 bases in between. CDR1 is SQVTM, CDR2 ANQGSEA, per germline. The CDR3 is 13 residues long. This chain's CDR3 is CSVDETANYGYTF. CDR3 DNA sequence: TGCAGCGTTGACGAGACAGCCAACTATGGCTACACCTTC.